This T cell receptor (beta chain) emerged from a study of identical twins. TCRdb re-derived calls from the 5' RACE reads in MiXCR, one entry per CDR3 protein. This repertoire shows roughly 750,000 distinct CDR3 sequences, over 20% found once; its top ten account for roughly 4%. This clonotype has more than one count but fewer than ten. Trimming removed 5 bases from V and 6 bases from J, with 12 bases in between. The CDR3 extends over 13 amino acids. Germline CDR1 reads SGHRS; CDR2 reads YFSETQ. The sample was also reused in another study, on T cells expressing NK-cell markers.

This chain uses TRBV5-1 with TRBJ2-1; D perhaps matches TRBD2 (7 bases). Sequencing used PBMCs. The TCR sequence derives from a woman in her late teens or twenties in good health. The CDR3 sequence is CASSYREGNEQFF. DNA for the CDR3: TGCGCCAGCAGTTACAGGGAGGGCAATGAGCAGTTCTTC.